The clone carrying this T cell receptor (beta chain) was seen a few times. No antigen is known for it. The data are from a study of vaccination effects on CD4 cells after COVID-19. Sequencing was performed with immunoSEQ multiplex PCR; in TCRdb, only in-frame clones are kept and a portion is missing. The table lists 20,000 to 30,000 clones, over 70% of them singletons. ViraFEST used viral peptide pools to expand antigen-specific CD4+ T cells before sequencing. Culture lasted roughly 9 days before CD4+ T cell isolation. Vaccine recipients had no previous SARS-CoV-2 infection; their nucleocapsid antibodies were negative. PBMC cultures contained 1.8 million or so cells per well, around 9.7 IU/ml IL-2 and around 9.4 ug/ml peptides. IL-2 medium was substituted for half the medium on days 3 and 7. Whole-study results and caveats: Both infection-induced and vaccine-induced clones contracted markedly at late post-vaccination timepoints.

CDR1 and CDR2 from the germline V gene are MNHEY and SMNVEV (reference sequence). CDR3 size: 13 residues. V lost 9 bases, J lost 4 bases, and 4 bases stayed unmatched. This sequence was found in a human donor who received a COVID-19 vaccine. The V and J genes are TRBV27 and TRBJ1-2; TRBD1 agrees at 11 bases. The material sequenced was CD4+ T cells from PBMCs cultured with HCoV-NL63 spike peptides, taken before COVID-19 vaccination. CDR3 DNA: TGTGCCAGTGGACAGGGGGCCTCCTATGGCTACACCTTC. Translation: CASGQGASYGYTF.